This TCR beta chain was sequenced in a study of T cell clusters in autoimmune cytopenias. Overall study results and limits: No cluster-lack signature appeared between secondary cytopenia and chronic lymphocytic leukemia patients, apparently due to lymphoma masking.

One tube held mixed TRB-A and TRB-B primer pools for touch-down PCR. After re-calling the multiplex PCR reads, TCRdb lists one entry per CDR3 protein, DNA absent. The listing contains about 5,000 distinct CDR3 sequences. TRB was amplified from about 250 ng of peripheral blood genomic DNA per sample. About this clonotype itself: The target antigen is unknown.

This CDR3 region has 14 residues. Germline loops: CDR1 SGHRS, CDR2 YFSETQ. The TCR was taken from a human donor with an autoimmune cytopenia or autoimmune hepatitis (not recorded which). V gene TRBV5-1 combines with J gene TRBJ1-2. Sequences were obtained from peripheral blood. The CDR3 loop reads CASSLGGLGYGYTF.